This record concerns one T cell receptor beta chain sequence. Its specificity is unknown. A much larger clone lies a single base off, so this may be a read error. The data are from a study of molecular identifiers for immune sequencing clone quantification. Libraries used about 18,000 to 1,000,000 sorted naive CD8 T cells and 10%, 30% or 50% RNA input. Using a CD8+CD4-CCR7+CD45RA+ phenotype, naive CD8 T cells were sorted. V lost 6 bases to trimming and J lost 2 bases, with 17 bases between them. Germline values: CDR1 SGHRS, CDR2 YFSETQ. The CDR3 consists of 15 residues. The bulk TCR libraries were made with methods described before and with listed TCR primers. Using its own MiXCR run on the PCR reads, TCRdb lists one record per CDR3 protein. The table records approximately 550,000 distinct CDR3 sequences, around 25% of them present only once. Findings of the study overall: Amid about a million naive cells, spiked Jurkat TCR RNA from one cell was reportedly still detectable.

What was sequenced was naive CD8+ T cells from blood, with Jurkat cell RNA spiked in. Specified subset: FACS-sorted CD8+CD4-CCR7+CD45RA+ naive T cells. The V and J genes are TRBV5-1 and TRBJ1-2; D gene ambiguous. The sequence derives from a human donor in good health. Some libraries in this study had Jurkat cell RNA spiked in. The CDR3 reads CASTYDYTDNYGYTF. The CDR3 coding sequence is TGCGCCAGCACCTACGACTATACAGACAACTATGGCTACACCTTC.